The sequence of this TCR beta chain was determined in a study of T cells after yellow fever vaccination. Study details: Some fractions had low cell numbers, and these were prepared with SMART-Seq v4 Ultra Low Input. General study results and limits: Among primary-vaccination clones, most reappeared after the booster, at 96% for CD4 and around 90% for CD8. Sorted repertoires could include abundant contaminating clonotypes from bulk cells.

The germline V gene encodes CDR1 MNHNS and CDR2 SASEGT. The length of the CDR3 is 15 residues. Trimming shortened V by 6 bases and J by 6 bases, and 21 bases separated the two germline ends. TCRdb called the 5' RACE reads again in MiXCR, with one record for every CDR3 protein. The table includes 300,000 to 400,000 distinct CDR3 sequences, about 8.3% detected once. This clonotype was counted only a few times. What it binds is unknown. This chain uses TRBV6-1 with TRBJ2-7; the D gene is possibly TRBD2 (6 bases). The TCR sequence derives from a man between 18 and 35 years old who received the YFV17D yellow fever vaccine. The input for sequencing was PBMCs, taken roughly 45 days after the first yellow fever vaccination. The CDR3, as DNA: TGTGCCAGCAGCCAGACAGCCCTCCTAGCGACCGAGCAGTACGTC. It translates to CASSQTALLATEQYV.